This TCR beta chain was recovered during a study of CD8 T cells in ankylosing spondylitis (dated by TCRdb to about 2017). About the study as a whole: The study set out to find disease-linked TCR variants by profiling T cell receptor beta repertoires in ankylosing spondylitis patients and healthy donors. In total, the full study cohort was made up of some 100 healthy donors and 25 to 30 ankylosing spondylitis patients. Peripheral blood was sampled, and synovial fluid was also collected from ankylosing spondylitis patients.

TCRdb names Illumina HiSeq 2500 as the instrument used. Quantitative 5'-RACE with molecular barcodes was the method used to prepare the TCR beta libraries. Processing in the source paper ran as follows. A new computational method based on a probabilistic model of VDJ rearrangement was used to identify disease-linked TCR variants. TCRdb took the public reads, trimmed them with fastp at Q25, ran MiXCR for clone calling and kept in-frame beta chains. Under each unique CDR3 protein, matching rows form one entry showing the most common genes and DNA. TCRdb's processing, not the authors' own work, is the source of the V and J calls. This sample gives roughly 370,000 distinct CDR3 sequences in total; around 22% of them show up just once. About 16% of the sample comes from the top ten. From a lookup of the germline V gene, CDR1 and CDR2 are SGHRS and YFSETQ. The CDR3 holds 15 amino acids from the cysteine to the phenylalanine. The DNA shown is the 45-base CDR3, in frame from base 1. V and J lose 0 bases and 3 bases, and a span of 13 bases separates them.

Comments on this clonotype: This receptor's antigen is unknown. No much larger clone is present one base from it, and per-base qualities are unavailable.

Here is what the overall study found, with its caveats: Some TCR beta motif variants had previously been reported in synovial fluid and blood of reactive arthritis patients, which suggested common disease-initiation mechanisms. A TCR beta motif of fewer than 10 highly homologous amino acid variants appeared characteristic of blood from ankylosing spondylitis patients. In peripheral blood, the disease-linked clones were found at relatively low frequencies and had a CD8+ phenotype. According to the report, matched synovial fluid samples from ankylosing spondylitis patients were significantly enriched for the disease-linked clones.

The rearrangement combines TRBV5-1 with TRBJ2-7; the D gene is possibly TRBD1 or TRBD2, with 5 bases matching each. The source material was blood, either unsorted or a sorted T cell fraction (not recorded which). The sequence derives from a male donor with ankylosing spondylitis. The CDR3 here reads CASSLVGGSRYEQYF. The DNA sequence follows: TGCGCCAGCAGCTTGGTTGGGGGAAGCCGCTACGAGCAGTACTTC.